The T cell receptor beta chain described here comes from a study of blood T cell repertoires in COVID-19. Study overall: Acute and convalescent COVID-19 samples came from the United States, Italy and Spain. Sources were T cells, B-cell-depleted T cells, or PBMCs; the material itself was cDNA or gDNA.

Under the authors' procedure: Amplification of reference gene primers was used by the study to estimate nucleated cell counts. Sequencing was performed with immunoSEQ multiplex PCR; in TCRdb, only in-frame clones are kept and a portion is missing. That table supplies the V and J calls and clone size; D and trimming were determined from the DNA. The sample shows about 250,000 clones, around nine tenths of them seen only once. Participants' own reports of clinical history determined their cohort assignment. Trimming cost V 3 bases and J 7 bases, with 10 bases left between them. Germline CDR1 reads KGHSH; CDR2 reads LQKENI. The CDR3 length is 13 residues.

The clonotype comes from a woman aged 18-35 years who had recovered from COVID-19. The sequenced sample consisted of PBMCs or T cells enriched from blood (not recorded which). The chain employs TRBV18 and TRBJ1-5; weak D call: TRBD1 (5 bases). CDR3 sequence (DNA): TGTGCCAGCTCACCGGGGGGTTCCCAGCCCCAGCATTTT. Translation gives CASSPGGSQPQHF.